This T cell receptor (beta chain) originates from a study of T cells in Graves' hyperthyroidism and ophthalmopathy. Researchers amplified the TCR beta CDR3 regions from RNA transcripts. TCR CDR3 underwent first-round RT-PCR with the HTBI primer set. TCRdb reprocessed the multiplex PCR reads via MiXCR and lists one record per CDR3 protein. The sample consists of roughly 700,000 distinct CDR3 sequences, roughly 17% of them appearing once. Each patient was aged 18 to 65 and had newly diagnosed hyperthyroidism of under 2 months' duration. Patients showing uncontrolled infection, other autoimmune disease, pregnancy or lactation were ineligible. There are a few counts of this clonotype. This TCR derives from a man aged 45-65 years with Graves' hyperthyroidism. The sequenced material came from blood.

For the CDR3, the DNA is TGTGCCAGTAGTTTGGTTGGGGACTCACCCCTCCACTTT. This codes for CASSLVGDSPLHF. The chain has TRBV19 and TRBJ1-6; weak D call: TRBD1 (5 bases). Germline CDR1 and CDR2: LNHDA and SQIVND (reference sequence). This CDR3 spans 13 amino acids. With 5 bases removed from V and 10 bases from J, the gap between germline ends came to 12 bases.